These 26 T cell receptor beta chains were sequenced from one sample in a study of T cells in Graves' hyperthyroidism and ophthalmopathy. TCR beta CDR3 region amplification was performed from RNA transcripts. Primed by the HTBI set, a first-round RT-PCR was run on the TCR CDR3. MiXCR, applied by TCRdb to the multiplex PCR reads, yields one record per CDR3 protein. The sample yields fewer than 750,000 distinct CDR3 sequences, roughly 15% seen once. Input material: blood. These receptors were taken from a woman between 45 and 60 years old with Graves' ophthalmopathy.

The table lists this clonotype with many counts. The chain links TRBV5-1 to TRBJ2-1; D may be TRBD2 (6 bases). CDR3 length: 15 residues. Between the trimmed V and J ends, which lost 3 bases and 0 bases, there was a span of 10 bases. Germline assignment: CDR1 SGHRS and CDR2 YFSETQ. The DNA of the CDR3 is TGCGCCAGCAGCTCGGAGGGACTCTCCTACAATGAGCAGTTCTTC. Translated, it gives CASSSEGLSYNEQFF.

This sequence joins TRBV20-1 and TRBJ2-3, with 8 nucleotides matching TRBD2. This CDR3 contains 17 residues. The germline V gene encodes CDR1 DFQATT and CDR2 SNEGSKA (reference sequence). The J segment lost 3 bases and the V segment lost 3 bases, leaving 14 bases of the junction unmatched. The CDR3 loop is CSASHPGLGFITDTQYF. CDR3 coding DNA: TGCAGTGCTAGTCACCCGGGACTAGGGTTTATTACAGATACGCAGTATTTT.

This clonotype was counted many times. The chain employs TRBV11-2 and TRBJ1-1; D gene unclear. V was trimmed by 2 bases and J by 0 bases, leaving 13 bases between them. Per germline, CDR1 SGHAT and CDR2 FQNNGV. The CDR3 covers 16 residues. This CDR3 is CASSLTRTFMNTEAFF. Written as DNA, the CDR3 is TGTGCCAGCAGCTTAACACGGACCTTTATGAACACTGAAGCTTTCTTT.

For the CDR3, the DNA is TGTGCCAGCAGTTACTCGAACCGGGACCAAGATGAGCAGTTCTTC. Translating it yields CASSYSNRDQDEQFF. This chain uses TRBV6-2 or TRBV6-3 with TRBJ2-1; tentatively, D is TRBD1 or TRBD2 (5 bases each). The CDR3 has 15 amino acids. Trimming shortened V by 0 bases and J by 8 bases, and 14 bases separated the two germline ends. Germline V gene data show CDR1 as MNHEY and CDR2 as SVGEGT.

This clonotype showed up many times. The chain couples TRBV30 to TRBJ2-3; 7 nucleotides align to TRBD1. The CDR3 has 12 amino acids. V shed 5 bases and J 4 bases; nucleotides not matched to a gene: 3. Per germline, CDR1 GTSNPN and CDR2 SVGIG (reference sequence). In DNA form, the CDR3 reads TGTGCCTGGGAACAGGGGTCAGATACGCAGTATTTT. Its protein is CAWEQGSDTQYF.

This clonotype occurred many times. The genes are TRBV6-2 or TRBV6-3 and TRBJ2-7; the D is unclear. The V gene lost 2 bases and the J gene lost 2 bases, with 10 bases spanning the gap. CDR3 length: 14 amino acids. Germline values: CDR1 MNHEY, CDR2 SVGEGT. CDR3 nucleotides: TGTGCCAGCAGTTACCCCGGACCAGCCTACGAGCAGTACTTC. This encodes CASSYPGPAYEQYF.

V usage is TRBV6-9 and J usage is TRBJ2-2, with TRBD1 matching 7 bases. This CDR3 is 15 amino acids long. J gave up 4 bases and V 4 bases, and 6 bases lay outside the gene matches. Germline CDR1 reads MNHGY; CDR2 reads SVAAGI. The CDR3: CASSSQGSGTGELFF. The CDR3, as DNA: TGTGCCAGCAGTTCACAGGGGAGTGGCACCGGGGAGCTGTTTTTT.

This clonotype was counted ten times or more. The V gene is TRBV6-2 or TRBV6-3, the J gene TRBJ1-5; no clear D gene. The V gene lost 0 bases and the J gene lost 2 bases, with 14 bases spanning the gap. The CDR3 loop spans 17 amino acids. Germline-derived CDR1 and CDR2 are MNHEY and SVGEGT. The CDR3 DNA reads TGTGCCAGCAGTTACTCGAGTAGTAGGATGGGCAATCAGCCCCAGCATTTT. It codes for CASSYSSSRMGNQPQHF.

This clonotype was detected many times. V and J are TRBV30 and TRBJ2-7, with no clear D. The V end lost 4 bases, the J end lost 0 bases, and 7 bases lay between the germline ends. Germline V gives CDR1 GTSNPN, CDR2 SVGIG (reference sequence). The CDR3 extends over 12 amino acids. CDR3 residues: CAWKLGSYEQYF. CDR3 sequence (DNA): TGTGCCTGGAAGCTGGGCTCCTACGAGCAGTACTTC.

This clonotype was found many times. V gene TRBV5-1 combines with J gene TRBJ2-5, with TRBD2 as a possible D gene (6 bases). Germline CDR1 and CDR2: SGHRS and YFSETQ. V lost 4 bases and J 5 bases, leaving 12 bases between the germline ends. This CDR3 spans 13 amino acids. The CDR3 here is CASSPAGSETQYF. The DNA for the CDR3 is TGCGCCAGCAGCCCGGCCGGGAGCGAGACCCAGTACTTC.

This clonotype was counted ten times or more. The chain links TRBV15 to TRBJ2-3; 7 nucleotides line up with TRBD1. With 5 bases clipped from V and 3 bases from J, the junction kept 14 bases outside the gene matches. This CDR3 spans 17 amino acids. Germline assignment: CDR1 LNHNV and CDR2 YYDKDF (reference sequence). CDR3 in amino acids: CATSPRDSNQWTDTQYF. The CDR3 DNA reads TGTGCCACCAGCCCTCGGGACAGTAACCAGTGGACAGATACGCAGTATTTT.

This clonotype was seen many times. The chain links TRBV11-3 to TRBJ2-4; 7 bases match TRBD1. V dropped 1 base and J dropped 5; count of bases not matched to a gene: 8. This CDR3 comprises 16 residues. Germline loops: CDR1 SGHNT, CDR2 YENEEA. The CDR3 spells CASSLARGHTQNIQYF. The CDR3 nucleotides read TGTGCCAGCAGCTTAGCGAGGGGGCATACCCAAAACATTCAGTACTTC.

This clonotype was seen many times. This chain connects TRBV20-1 to TRBJ1-2; 7 positions agree with TRBD1. CDR3 size: 14 residues. V was pared by 1 base and J by 5 bases, with 7 bases of the junction left unmatched. The germline V gene encodes CDR1 DFQATT and CDR2 SNEGSKA (reference sequence). The CDR3 region has the DNA TGCAGTGCTAGAGTGACAGGGAACGGGTATGGCTACACCTTC. It translates to CSARVTGNGYGYTF.

In this sample, this clonotype turned up a few times. Here the CDR3 DNA reads TGTGCCAGCAGCAGACGGGGCGGGATTCGCAATCAGCCCCAGCATTTT. Translated: CASSRRGGIRNQPQHF. This chain uses TRBV5-6 with TRBJ1-5; a possible D gene is TRBD1 (5 bases). Trimming removed 4 bases at V and 2 bases at J, with 16 bases between. The germline gives CDR1 SGHDT, CDR2 YYEEEE. The CDR3 length is 16 residues.

This clonotype was seen only a few times. V gene TRBV12-3 or TRBV12-4 combines with J gene TRBJ1-5, with D possibly being TRBD1 (6 bases). Deletions cut 7 bases from V and 2 bases from J, with 9 bases between. The CDR3 length is 13 residues. The chain's CDR3 is CASNRQGNQPQHF. As DNA, the CDR3 is TGTGCCAGCAACAGACAGGGCAATCAGCCCCAGCATTTT.

This clonotype was seen a handful of times. This chain joins TRBV19 and TRBJ2-1, with a possible D match to TRBD2 (6 bases). This CDR3 spans 14 amino acids. V was cut by 3 bases and J by 6 bases, with 12 bases left in between. The germline V gene has CDR1 LNHDA and CDR2 SQIVND (reference sequence). The CDR3 loop is CASSIRLAINEQFF. The DNA of the CDR3 is TGTGCCAGTAGTATCCGGCTAGCGATCAATGAGCAGTTCTTC.

V and J are TRBV19 and TRBJ1-2, with D maybe TRBD1 (6 bases). Trimming removed 5 bases at V and 6 bases at J, with 10 bases between. The CDR3 length is 12 residues. Germline CDR1 and CDR2: LNHDA and SQIVND (reference sequence). CDR3 bases: TGTGCCAGTAGTTTTACAGGGAATGGCTACACCTTC. It yields the protein CASSFTGNGYTF.

Regarding this clonotype: The junction differs from germline at one of its ends, possibly a read error. CDR3 residues: CATSRDRGGELYF. CDR3 in DNA: TGTGCCACCAGCAGAGACAGGGGCGGTGAGCTGTACTTC. This rearrangement joins TRBV15 to TRBJ2-7; D might be TRBD1 (6 bases). The germline gives CDR1 LNHNV, CDR2 YYDKDF (reference sequence). This CDR3 is built from 13 residues.

The CDR3 DNA reads as TGCGCCAGCAGCTTGGCCGGAACGGAGGAGGAAAAACTGTTTTTT. It codes for CASSLAGTEEEKLFF. This chain links TRBV5-1 with TRBJ1-4; D remains ambiguous. V lost 0 bases, J lost 8 bases, and 14 bases lay in between. The CDR3 sequence is 15 residues long. Germline V CDR1 and CDR2: SGHRS, YFSETQ.

This clonotype was observed many times. The chain has TRBV7-9 and TRBJ2-1; D might be TRBD1 (6 bases). Germline CDR1 and CDR2: SEHNR and FQNEAQ (reference sequence). V lost 1 base and J lost 3, with 10 bases in between. The CDR3 runs 15 residues. This CDR3 is CASSLEGDGYNEQFF. In DNA, the CDR3 is TGTGCCAGCAGCTTAGAGGGGGACGGCTACAATGAGCAGTTCTTC.

This clonotype was detected a few times. The chain combines TRBV7-6 with TRBJ2-2; 8 nucleotides align to TRBD2. CDR3 length: 16 amino acids. V trimming: 5 bases; J trimming: 3 bases; junction bases outside the gene matches: 8. The germline gives CDR1 SGHVS, CDR2 FNYEAQ. CDR3 amino acids: CASSIIAGHDTGELFF. DNA of the CDR3: TGTGCCAGCAGCATTATAGCGGGACACGACACCGGGGAGCTGTTTTTT.

This clonotype was observed at least ten times. The rearrangement joins TRBV18 to TRBJ1-5, with D perhaps matching TRBD1 (5 bases). Germline lookup yields CDR1 KGHSH and CDR2 LQKENI. The CDR3 has 15 residues. The ends were cut back, 2 bases at V and 0 bases at J, with 8 bases in the middle. CDR3 DNA sequence: TGTGCCAGCTCACCAACAGGACATAGCAATCAGCCCCAGCATTTT. The encoded protein is CASSPTGHSNQPQHF.

This clonotype was seen ten or more times. The chain uses TRBV20-1 and TRBJ2-3; 7 bases map to TRBD2. This CDR3 is 14 amino acids long. V gave up 4 bases and J gave up 1 base; unmatched junction bases: 5. Per the germline V gene, CDR1 is DFQATT and CDR2 is SNEGSKA (reference sequence). CDR3 residues: CSAIMAGGTDTQYF. Written as DNA, the CDR3 is TGCAGTGCTATAATGGCGGGAGGCACAGATACGCAGTATTTT.

This clonotype was counted ten times or more. The chain employs TRBV15 and TRBJ2-3, with D perhaps TRBD1 (5 bases). Germline V gene lookup returns CDR1 LNHNV and CDR2 YYDKDF (reference sequence). The CDR3 covers 16 residues. Between the trimmed V and J ends, which lost 1 base and 4 bases, there was a span of 15 bases. CDR3: CATSRVLTQVSDTQYF. CDR3 bases: TGTGCCACCAGCAGAGTCCTGACACAGGTTTCAGATACGCAGTATTTT.

This clonotype was found many times. The genes are TRBV9 and TRBJ2-7, with D possibly matching TRBD2 (6 bases). The germline V gene has CDR1 SGDLS and CDR2 YYNGEE. This CDR3 is built from 15 residues. V was shortened by 0 bases and J by 3 bases, with 13 bases between the two germline ends. The CDR3 spells CASSVGGVGYYEQYF. The CDR3 DNA is TGTGCCAGCAGCGTAGGCGGGGTTGGTTACTACGAGCAGTACTTC.

The chain couples TRBV7-8 to TRBJ2-7; 7 bases fit TRBD1. The CDR3 length is 13 residues. Per germline, CDR1 SGHVS and CDR2 FQNEAQ. Trimming at V came to 6 bases and at J to 4 bases, leaving 6 bases not matched to a gene. Here the CDR3 reads CASSEDREYEQYF. DNA of the CDR3: TGTGCCAGCAGTGAAGACAGGGAATACGAGCAGTACTTC.